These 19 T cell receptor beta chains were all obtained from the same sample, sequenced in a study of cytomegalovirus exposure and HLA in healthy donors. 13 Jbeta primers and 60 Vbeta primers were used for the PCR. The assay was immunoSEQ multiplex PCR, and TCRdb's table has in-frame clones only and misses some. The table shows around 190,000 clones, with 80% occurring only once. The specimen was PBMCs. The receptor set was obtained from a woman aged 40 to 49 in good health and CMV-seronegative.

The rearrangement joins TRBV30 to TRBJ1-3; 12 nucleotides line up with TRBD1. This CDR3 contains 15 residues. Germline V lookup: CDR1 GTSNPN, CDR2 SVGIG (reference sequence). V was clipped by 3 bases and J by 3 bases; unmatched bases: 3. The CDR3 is CAWRGTGGLGNTIYF. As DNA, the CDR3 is TGTGCCTGGAGGGGGACAGGGGGCCTTGGAAACACCATATATTTT.

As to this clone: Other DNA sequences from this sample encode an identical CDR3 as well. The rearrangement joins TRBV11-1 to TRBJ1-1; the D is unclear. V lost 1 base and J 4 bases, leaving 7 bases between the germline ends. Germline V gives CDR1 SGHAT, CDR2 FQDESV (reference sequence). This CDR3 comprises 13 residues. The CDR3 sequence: CASSLGASTEAFF. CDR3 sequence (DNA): TGTGCCAGCAGCTTAGGGGCGTCCACTGAAGCTTTCTTT.

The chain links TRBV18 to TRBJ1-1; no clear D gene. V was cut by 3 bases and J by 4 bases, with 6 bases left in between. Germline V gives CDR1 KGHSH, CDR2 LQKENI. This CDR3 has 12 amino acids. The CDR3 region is CASSPRSTEAFF. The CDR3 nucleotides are TGTGCCAGCTCACCTAGAAGCACTGAAGCTTTCTTT.

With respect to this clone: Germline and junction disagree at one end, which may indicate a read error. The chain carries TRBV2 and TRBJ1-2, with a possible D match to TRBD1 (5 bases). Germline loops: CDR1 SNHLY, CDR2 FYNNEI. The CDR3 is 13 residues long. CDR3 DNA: TGTGTCAGCAGTGGACGGGCAGGGCTGGGCTACACCTTC. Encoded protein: CVSSGRAGLGYTF.

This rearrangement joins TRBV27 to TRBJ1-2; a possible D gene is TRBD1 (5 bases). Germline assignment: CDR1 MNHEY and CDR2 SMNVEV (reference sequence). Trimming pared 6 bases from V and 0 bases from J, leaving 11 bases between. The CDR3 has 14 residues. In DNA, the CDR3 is TGTGCCAGCAGGGGGGGTACTCCTAACTATGGCTACACCTTC. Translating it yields CASRGGTPNYGYTF.

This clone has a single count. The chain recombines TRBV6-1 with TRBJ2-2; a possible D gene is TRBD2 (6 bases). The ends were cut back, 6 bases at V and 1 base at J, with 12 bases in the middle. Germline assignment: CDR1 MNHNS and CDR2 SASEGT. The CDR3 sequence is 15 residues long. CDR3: CASSRDSLNTGELFF. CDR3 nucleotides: TGTGCCAGCAGCCGGGACTCGCTGAACACCGGGGAGCTGTTTTTT.

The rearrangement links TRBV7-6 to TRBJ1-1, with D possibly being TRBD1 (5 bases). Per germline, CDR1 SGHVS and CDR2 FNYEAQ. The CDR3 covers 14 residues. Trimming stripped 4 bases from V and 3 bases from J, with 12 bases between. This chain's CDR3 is CASSSTGSDTEAFF. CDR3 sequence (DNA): TGTGCCAGCAGCTCAACAGGATCGGACACTGAAGCTTTCTTT.

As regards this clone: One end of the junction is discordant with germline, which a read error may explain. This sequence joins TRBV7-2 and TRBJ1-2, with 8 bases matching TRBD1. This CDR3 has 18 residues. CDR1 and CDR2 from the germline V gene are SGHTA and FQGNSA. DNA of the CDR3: TGTGCCAGCAGTTCATTGAACAGGGGGGAGATGGAGCACTACGGCTACACCTTC. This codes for CASSSLNRGEMEHYGYTF.

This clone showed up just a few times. CDR3 in DNA: TGTGCCAGCACCCCCCAGGGAAACACTGAAGCTTTCTTT. Its protein product is CASTPQGNTEAFF. This chain uses TRBV6-1 with TRBJ1-1; TRBD1 is a possible D gene (5 bases). Germline assignment: CDR1 MNHNS and CDR2 SASEGT. The CDR3 contains 13 residues. V was trimmed by 7 bases and J by 2 bases, leaving 11 bases between them.

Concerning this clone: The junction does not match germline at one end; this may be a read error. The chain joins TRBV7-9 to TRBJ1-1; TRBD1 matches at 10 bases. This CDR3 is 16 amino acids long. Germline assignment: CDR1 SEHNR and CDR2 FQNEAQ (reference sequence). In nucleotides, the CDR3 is TGTTCCAGCAGCTTAGGAATGGGGACAGGGGCCACTGAAGCTTTCTTT. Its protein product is CSSSLGMGTGATEAFF.

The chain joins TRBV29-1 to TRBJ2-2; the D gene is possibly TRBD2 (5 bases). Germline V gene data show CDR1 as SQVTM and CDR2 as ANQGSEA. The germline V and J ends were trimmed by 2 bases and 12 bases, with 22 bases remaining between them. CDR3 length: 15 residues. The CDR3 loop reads CSVEPAGQRGRQLFF. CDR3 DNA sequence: TGCAGCGTTGAACCCGCGGGCCAAAGAGGGCGGCAGCTGTTTTTT.

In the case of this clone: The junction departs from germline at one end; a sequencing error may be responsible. CDR3 DNA: TGTGCCGGCAGCCGCGACAGGGAGTCCGCAGATACGCAGTATTTT. Translated, it gives CAGSRDRESADTQYF. The chain combines TRBV5-6 with TRBJ2-3, with 7 bases matching TRBD1. This CDR3 contains 15 residues. CDR1 and CDR2 (germline): SGHDT, YYEEEE.

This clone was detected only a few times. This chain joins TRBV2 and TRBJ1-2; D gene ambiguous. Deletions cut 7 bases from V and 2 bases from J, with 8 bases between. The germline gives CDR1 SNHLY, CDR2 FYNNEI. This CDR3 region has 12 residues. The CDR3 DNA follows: TGTGCCAGCACGAGGGAAAACTATGGCTACACCTTC. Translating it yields CASTRENYGYTF.

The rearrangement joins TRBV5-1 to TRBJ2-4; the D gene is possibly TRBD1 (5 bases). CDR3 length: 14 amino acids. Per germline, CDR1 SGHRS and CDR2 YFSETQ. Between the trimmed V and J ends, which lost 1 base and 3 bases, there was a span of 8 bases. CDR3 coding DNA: TGCGCCAGCAGCTTGCTGCAGGGCAAAAACATTCAGTACTTC. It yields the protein CASSLLQGKNIQYF. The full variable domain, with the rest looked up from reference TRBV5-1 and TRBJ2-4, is KAGVTQTPRYLIKTRGQQVTLSCSPISGHRSVSWYQQTPGQGLQFLFEYFSETQRNKGNFPGRFSGRQFSNSRSEMNVSTLELGDSALYLCASSLLQGKNIQYFGAGTRLSVL.

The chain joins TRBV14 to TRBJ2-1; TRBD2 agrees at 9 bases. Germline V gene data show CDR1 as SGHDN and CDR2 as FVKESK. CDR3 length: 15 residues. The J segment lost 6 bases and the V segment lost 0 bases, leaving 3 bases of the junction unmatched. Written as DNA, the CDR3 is TGTGCCAGCAGCCAAGATCTAGCGGGAACCAATGAGCAGTTCTTC. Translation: CASSQDLAGTNEQFF.

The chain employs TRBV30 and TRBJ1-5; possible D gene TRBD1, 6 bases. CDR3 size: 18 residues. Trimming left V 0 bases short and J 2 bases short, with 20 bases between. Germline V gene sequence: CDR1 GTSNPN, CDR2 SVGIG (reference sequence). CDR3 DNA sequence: TGTGCCTGGAGTGTAAGCAGGGGCTTTAAGGTGGGCAATCAGCCCCAGCATTTT. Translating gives CAWSVSRGFKVGNQPQHF.

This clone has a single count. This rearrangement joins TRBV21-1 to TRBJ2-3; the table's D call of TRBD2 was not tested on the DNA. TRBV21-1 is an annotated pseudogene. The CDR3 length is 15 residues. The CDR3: CASSKGGEGTDTQYF. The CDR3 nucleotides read TGTGCCAGCAGCAAAGGGGGGGAAGGAACAGATACGCAGTATTTT.

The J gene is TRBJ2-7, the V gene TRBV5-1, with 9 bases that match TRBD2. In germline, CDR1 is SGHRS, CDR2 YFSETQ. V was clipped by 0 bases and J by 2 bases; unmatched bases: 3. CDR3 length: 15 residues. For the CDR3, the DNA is TGCGCCAGCAGCTTGGTTGCGGGAGGGGCCTACGAGCAGTACTTC. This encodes CASSLVAGGAYEQYF.

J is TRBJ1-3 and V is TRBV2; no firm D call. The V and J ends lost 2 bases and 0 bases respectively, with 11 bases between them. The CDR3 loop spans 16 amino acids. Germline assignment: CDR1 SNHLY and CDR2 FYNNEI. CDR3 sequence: CASSEMSIGSGNTIYF. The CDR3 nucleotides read TGTGCCAGCAGTGAAATGAGCATTGGCTCTGGAAACACCATATATTTT.